Here is one T cell receptor (beta chain) with its context. This specimen comes from a study of control samples from healthy donors and cancer patients. Sequencing used immunoSEQ multiplex PCR; TCRdb keeps in-frame clones, though not all of them. Seen here are 350,000 to 450,000 clones, roughly 90% observed once, and the top ten hold around 6.5%. Material: PBMCs. The receptor comes from a man between 40 and 49 years old with head and neck cancer.

This CDR3 reads CASSQGQWGAEAFF. In DNA, the CDR3 is TGTGCCAGCAGCCAAGGACAGTGGGGGGCTGAAGCTTTCTTT. The rearrangement uses TRBV14 and TRBJ1-1; possibly TRBD1 for D (5 bases). Per germline, CDR1 SGHDN and CDR2 FVKESK. The CDR3 is made up of 14 amino acids. V was shortened by 1 base and J by 6 bases, with 12 bases between the two germline ends.